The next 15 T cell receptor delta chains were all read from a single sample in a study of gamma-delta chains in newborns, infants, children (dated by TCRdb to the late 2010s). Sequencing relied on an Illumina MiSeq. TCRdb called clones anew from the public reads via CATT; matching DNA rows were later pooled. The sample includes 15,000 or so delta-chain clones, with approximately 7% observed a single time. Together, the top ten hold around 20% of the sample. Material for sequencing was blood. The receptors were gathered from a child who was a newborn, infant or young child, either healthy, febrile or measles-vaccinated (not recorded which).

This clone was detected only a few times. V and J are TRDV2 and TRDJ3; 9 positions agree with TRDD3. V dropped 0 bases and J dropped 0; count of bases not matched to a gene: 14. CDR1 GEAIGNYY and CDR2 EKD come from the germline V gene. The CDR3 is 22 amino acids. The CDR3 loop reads CACDTPSTGGPLSSWDTRQMFF. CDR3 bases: TGTGCCTGTGACACCCCTTCTACTGGGGGACCTCTCAGCTCCTGGGACACCCGACAGATGTTTTTC.

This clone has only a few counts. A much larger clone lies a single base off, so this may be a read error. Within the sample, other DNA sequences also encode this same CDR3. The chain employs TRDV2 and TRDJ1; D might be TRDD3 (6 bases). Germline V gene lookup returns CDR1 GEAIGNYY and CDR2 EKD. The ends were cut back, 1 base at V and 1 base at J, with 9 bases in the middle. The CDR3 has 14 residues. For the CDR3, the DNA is TGTGCCTGTGACACTGTTGGGGGCACCGATAAACTCATCTTT. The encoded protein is CACDTVGGTDKLIF.

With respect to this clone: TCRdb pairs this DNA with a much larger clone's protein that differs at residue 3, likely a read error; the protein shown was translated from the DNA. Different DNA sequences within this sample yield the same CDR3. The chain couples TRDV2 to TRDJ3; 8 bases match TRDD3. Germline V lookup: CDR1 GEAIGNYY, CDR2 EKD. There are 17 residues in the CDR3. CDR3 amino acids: CARDSTGGSWDTRQMFF. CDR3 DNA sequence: TGTGCCCGTGACAGTACTGGGGGCTCCTGGGACACCCGACAGATGTTTTTC.

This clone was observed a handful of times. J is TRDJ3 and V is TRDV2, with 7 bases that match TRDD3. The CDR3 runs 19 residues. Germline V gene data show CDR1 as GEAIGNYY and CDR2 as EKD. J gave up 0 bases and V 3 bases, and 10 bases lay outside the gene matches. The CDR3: CACDVTGAHISWDTRQMFF. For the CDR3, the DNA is TGTGCCTGTGACGTTACTGGGGCTCATATCTCCTGGGACACCCGACAGATGTTTTTC.

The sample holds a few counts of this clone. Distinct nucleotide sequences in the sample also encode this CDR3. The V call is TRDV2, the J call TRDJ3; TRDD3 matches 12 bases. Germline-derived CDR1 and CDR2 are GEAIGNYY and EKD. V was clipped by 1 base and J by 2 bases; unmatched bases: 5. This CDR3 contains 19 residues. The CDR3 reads CACDTYWGIPAWDTRQMFF. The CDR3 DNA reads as TGTGCCTGTGACACTTACTGGGGGATACCGGCCTGGGACACCCGACAGATGTTTTTC.

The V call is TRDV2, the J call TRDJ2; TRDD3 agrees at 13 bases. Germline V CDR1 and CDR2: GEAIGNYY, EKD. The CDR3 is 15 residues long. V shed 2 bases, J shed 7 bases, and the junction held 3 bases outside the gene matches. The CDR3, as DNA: TGTGCCTGTGACAAACTGGGGGATACGGTAGCACAACTCTTCTTT. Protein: CACDKLGDTVAQLFF.

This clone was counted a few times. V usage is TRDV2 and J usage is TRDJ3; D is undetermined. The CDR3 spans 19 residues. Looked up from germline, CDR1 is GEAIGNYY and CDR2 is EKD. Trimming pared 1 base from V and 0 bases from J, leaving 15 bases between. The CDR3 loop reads CACDTMRDPSSWDTRQMFF. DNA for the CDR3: TGTGCCTGTGACACGATGAGGGACCCTAGCTCCTGGGACACCCGACAGATGTTTTTC.

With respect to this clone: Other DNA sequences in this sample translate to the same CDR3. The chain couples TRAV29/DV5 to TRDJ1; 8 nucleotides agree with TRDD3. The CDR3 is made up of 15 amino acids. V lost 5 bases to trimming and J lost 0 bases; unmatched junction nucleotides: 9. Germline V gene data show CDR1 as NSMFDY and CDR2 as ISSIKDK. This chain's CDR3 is CAATYWGSYTDKLIF. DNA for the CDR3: TGTGCAGCGACCTACTGGGGGTCGTACACCGATAAACTCATCTTT.

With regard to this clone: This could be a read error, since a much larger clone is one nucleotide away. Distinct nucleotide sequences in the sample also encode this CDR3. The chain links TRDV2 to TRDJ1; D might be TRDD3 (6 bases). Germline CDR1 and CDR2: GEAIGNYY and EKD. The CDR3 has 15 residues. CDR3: CACDALGPYTDKLIF. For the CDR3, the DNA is TGCGCCTGTGACGCTCTGGGGCCGTACACCGATAAACTCATCTTT.

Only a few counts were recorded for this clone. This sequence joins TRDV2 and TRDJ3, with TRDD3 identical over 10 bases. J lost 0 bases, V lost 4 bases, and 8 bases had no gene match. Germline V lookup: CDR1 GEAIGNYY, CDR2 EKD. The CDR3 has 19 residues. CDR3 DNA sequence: TGTGCCTGTGATTACACTGGGGGATCCAGCTCCTGGGACACCCGACAGATGTTTTTC. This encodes CACDYTGGSSSWDTRQMFF.

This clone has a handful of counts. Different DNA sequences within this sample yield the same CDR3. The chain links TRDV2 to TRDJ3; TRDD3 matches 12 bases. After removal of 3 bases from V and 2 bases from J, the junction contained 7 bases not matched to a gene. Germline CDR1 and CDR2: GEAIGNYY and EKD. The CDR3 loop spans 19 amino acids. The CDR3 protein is CACDPLLGDTTWDTRQMFF. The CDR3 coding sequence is TGTGCCTGTGACCCATTACTGGGGGATACTACCTGGGACACCCGACAGATGTTTTTC.

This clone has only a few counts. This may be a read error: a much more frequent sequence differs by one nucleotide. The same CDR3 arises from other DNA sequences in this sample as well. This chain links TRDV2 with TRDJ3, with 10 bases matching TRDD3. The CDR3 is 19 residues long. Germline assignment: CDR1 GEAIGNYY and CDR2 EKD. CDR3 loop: CACDTVGDTRTWDTRQMFF. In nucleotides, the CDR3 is TGTGCCTGTGACACCGTGGGGGATACAAGGACCTGGGACACCCGACAGATGTTCTTC.

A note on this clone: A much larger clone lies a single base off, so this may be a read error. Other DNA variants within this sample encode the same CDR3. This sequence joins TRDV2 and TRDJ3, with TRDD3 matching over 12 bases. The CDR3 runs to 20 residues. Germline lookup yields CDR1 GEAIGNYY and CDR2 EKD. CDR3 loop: CACDTVLGDTRSWDTRQMFF. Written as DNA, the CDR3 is TGTGCCTGTGACACCGTACTGGGGGATACCCGCTCCTGGGACACCCGCCAGATGTTTTTC.

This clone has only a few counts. The CDR3 region is CACDTGSLGDRSWDTRQMFF. The CDR3, as DNA: TGTGCCTGTGACACCGGATCGCTGGGGGATCGCTCCTGGGACACCCGACAGATGTTTTTC. The genes are TRDV2 and TRDJ3, with 9 bases lining up with TRDD3. After removal of 0 bases from V and 0 bases from J, the junction contained 8 bases not matched to a gene. The CDR3 consists of 20 residues. Germline lookup yields CDR1 GEAIGNYY and CDR2 EKD.

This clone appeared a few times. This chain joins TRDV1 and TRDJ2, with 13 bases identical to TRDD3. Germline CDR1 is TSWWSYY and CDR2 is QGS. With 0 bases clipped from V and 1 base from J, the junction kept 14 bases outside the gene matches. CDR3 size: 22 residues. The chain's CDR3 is CALGELFFTGGYDIFLTAQLFF. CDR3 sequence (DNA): TGTGCTCTTGGGGAACTATTTTTTACTGGGGGATACGATATCTTTTTGACAGCACAACTCTTCTTT.